A single sample is the source of the 10 T cell receptor beta chains below, sequenced in a study of blood T cells in healthy people across ages (dated by TCRdb to between 2015 and 2016). Library prep was done by 5' RACE. Sequencing relied on an Illumina HiSeq 2500. A second PCR of roughly 6 to 11 cycles was run with a J-beta primer mix and a sample-barcoded 5' primer. Through fastp at Q25 and MiXCR, TCRdb rebuilt clones from the public reads, retaining in-frame beta chains. Entries that share a CDR3 protein sequence are merged under the most common genes and DNA. The sample includes more than 700,000 distinct CDR3 sequences, with roughly 50% observed a single time. The ten top clones hold around 41% of the sample. The sample comprised blood. These receptors all come from an elderly man in good health.

This chain links TRBV4-2 with TRBJ2-1; 7 bases line up with TRBD2. V shed 6 bases, J shed 2 bases, and the junction held 10 bases outside the gene matches. The germline gives CDR1 LGHNA, CDR2 YNFKEQ. The CDR3 runs 16 residues. The CDR3 bases are TGTGCCAGCAGTGATGGTATGGGAGGGGCCTACAATGAGCAGTTCTTC. Amino acid sequence: CASSDGMGGAYNEQFF.

About this clonotype: The junction departs from germline at one end; a sequencing error may be responsible. This chain connects TRBV7-9 to TRBJ2-1, with 8 bases identical to TRBD2. Per germline, CDR1 SEHNR and CDR2 FQNEAQ (reference sequence). This CDR3 has 19 amino acids. CDR3 loop: CASSPAGLSGVELYNEQVF. CDR3 bases: TGTGCCAGCAGCCCGGCGGGCCTTAGCGGGGTCGAACTCTACAATGAGCAGGTCTTC.

This clonotype has only a few counts. J is TRBJ2-6 and V is TRBV27; D remains ambiguous. V lost 4 bases, J lost 3 bases, and 10 bases lay in between. Germline CDR1 reads MNHEY; CDR2 reads SMNVEV (reference sequence). This CDR3 comprises 15 residues. The CDR3 nucleotides read TGTGCCAGCAGTTATGATAGAAGTGGGGCCAACGTCCTGACTTTC. Its translation is CASSYDRSGANVLTF.

For the CDR3, the DNA is TGCAGTGCTAGACCCCTGGGGACAGGGGGCACCTATGAGCAGTACTTC. This codes for CSARPLGTGGTYEQYF. The V call is TRBV20-1, the J call TRBJ2-5; 12 bases match TRBD1. J was trimmed by 11 bases and V by 2 bases; bases with no gene match: 15. The CDR3 is 16 amino acids. Germline assignment: CDR1 DFQATT and CDR2 SNEGSKA (reference sequence).

This chain links TRBV27 with TRBJ2-1, with TRBD1 matching over 7 bases. The DNA end favors TRBJ2-7, so the J call may be wrong. The germline V gene has CDR1 MNHEY and CDR2 SMNVEV (reference sequence). The length of the CDR3 is 16 residues. The CDR3, as DNA: TGTGCCAGCAGCCGATTGCTGGGACAGTCCTACAATGAGCAGTACTTC. Amino acid sequence: CASSRLLGQSYNEQYF.

The CDR3 DNA sequence: TGTGCCAGCAGTCCGACTAGCGGAGCCTACGAGCAGTACTTC. It is translated as CASSPTSGAYEQYF. The chain joins TRBV28 to TRBJ2-7, with 9 nucleotides matching TRBD2. CDR1 MDHEN and CDR2 SYDVKM come from the germline V gene. V lost 5 bases, J lost 2 bases, and 4 bases stayed unmatched. The CDR3 covers 14 residues.

V is TRBV12-3 or TRBV12-4 and J is TRBJ1-1; D unclear. The CDR3 has 13 residues. The germline V and J ends were trimmed by 5 bases and 4 bases, with 11 bases remaining between them. As DNA, the CDR3 is TGTGCCAGCAGTCCATACGGAATCACTGAAGCTTTCTTT. Translating it yields CASSPYGITEAFF.

V is TRBV9 and J is TRBJ2-3; 7 bases align to TRBD1. The CDR3 is 16 amino acids. With V trimmed by 4 bases and J by 1 base, 9 bases remained unmatched. Per the germline V gene, CDR1 is SGDLS and CDR2 is YYNGEE. The CDR3 sequence: CASSFLQGYGTDTQYF. In nucleotides, the CDR3 is TGTGCCAGCAGCTTCCTACAGGGGTACGGCACAGATACGCAGTATTTT.

The V and J genes are TRBV27 and TRBJ2-3, with no clear D. V lost 5 bases and J lost 2, with 17 bases in between. The CDR3 covers 16 residues. Per germline, CDR1 MNHEY and CDR2 SMNVEV (reference sequence). CDR3 protein: CASSPTLSRITDTQYF. The DNA of the CDR3 is TGTGCCAGCAGTCCCACCCTTTCACGGATCACAGATACGCAGTATTTT.

The chain links TRBV14 to TRBJ2-7; 7 bases are a match to TRBD1. The CDR3 contains 15 residues. V dropped 1 base and J dropped 3; count of bases not matched to a gene: 6. Germline V gives CDR1 SGHDN, CDR2 FVKESK. CDR3 coding DNA: TGTGCCAGCAGCCAAGGGACAGGACGACGCTACGAGCAGTACTTC. It translates to CASSQGTGRRYEQYF. Drawing the rest from reference TRBV14 and TRBJ2-7, the complete variable domain is EAGVTQFPSHSVIEKGQTVTLRCDPISGHDNLYWYRRVMGKEIKFLLHFVKESKQDESGMPNNRFLAERTGGTYSTLKVQPAELEDSGVYFCASSQGTGRRYEQYFGPGTRLTVT.